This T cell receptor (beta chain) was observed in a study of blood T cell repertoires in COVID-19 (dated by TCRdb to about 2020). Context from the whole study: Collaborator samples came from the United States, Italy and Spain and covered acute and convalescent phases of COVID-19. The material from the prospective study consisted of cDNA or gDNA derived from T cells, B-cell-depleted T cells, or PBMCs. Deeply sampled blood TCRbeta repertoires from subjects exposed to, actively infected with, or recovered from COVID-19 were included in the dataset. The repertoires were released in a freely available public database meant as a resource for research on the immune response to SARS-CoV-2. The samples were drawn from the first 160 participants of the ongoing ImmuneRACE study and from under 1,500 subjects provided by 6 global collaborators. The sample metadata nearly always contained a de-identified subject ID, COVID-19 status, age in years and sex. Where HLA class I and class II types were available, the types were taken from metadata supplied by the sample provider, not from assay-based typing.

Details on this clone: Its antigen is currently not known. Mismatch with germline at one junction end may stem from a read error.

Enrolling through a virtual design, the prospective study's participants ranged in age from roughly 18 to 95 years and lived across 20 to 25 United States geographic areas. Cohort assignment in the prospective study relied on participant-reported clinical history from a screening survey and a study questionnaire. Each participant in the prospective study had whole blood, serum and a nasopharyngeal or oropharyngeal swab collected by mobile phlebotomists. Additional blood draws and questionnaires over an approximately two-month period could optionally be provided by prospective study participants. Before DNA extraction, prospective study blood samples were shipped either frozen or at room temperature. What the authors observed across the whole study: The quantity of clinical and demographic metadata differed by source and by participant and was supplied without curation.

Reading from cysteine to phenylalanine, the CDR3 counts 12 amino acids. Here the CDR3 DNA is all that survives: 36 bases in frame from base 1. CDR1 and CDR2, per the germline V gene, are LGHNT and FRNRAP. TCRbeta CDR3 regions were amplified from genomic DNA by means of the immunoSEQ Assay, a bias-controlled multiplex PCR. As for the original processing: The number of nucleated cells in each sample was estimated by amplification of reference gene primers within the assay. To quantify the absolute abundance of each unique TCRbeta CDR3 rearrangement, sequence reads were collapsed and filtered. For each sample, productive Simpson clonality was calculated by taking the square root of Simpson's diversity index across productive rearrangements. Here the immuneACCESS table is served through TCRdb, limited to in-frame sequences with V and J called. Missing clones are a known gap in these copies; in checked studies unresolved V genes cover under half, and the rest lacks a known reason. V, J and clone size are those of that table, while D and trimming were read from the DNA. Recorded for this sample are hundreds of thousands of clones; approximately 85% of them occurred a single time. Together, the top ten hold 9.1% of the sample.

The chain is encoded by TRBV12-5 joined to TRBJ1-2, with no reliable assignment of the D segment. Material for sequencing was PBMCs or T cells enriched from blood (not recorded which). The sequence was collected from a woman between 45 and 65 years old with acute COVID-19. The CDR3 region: CASGFGDGVVDF. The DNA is TGTGCTAGTGGTTTCGGTGACGGGGTCGTAGACTTC.